The 21 T cell receptor beta chains presented below share a single source sample, sequenced in a study of T cell changes during pregnancy in multiple sclerosis. Assay used: immunoSEQ multiplex PCR; TCRdb lists only in-frame clones, some missing. In the table there are some 40,000 clones, around 90% of which are singletons. Source: CD4+ T cells from peripheral blood mononuclear cells, taken in the first trimester of pregnancy. The source is a female donor with multiple sclerosis, enrolled in a pregnancy study.

The chain is built from TRBV4-1 and TRBJ2-5; TRBD1 matches 8 bases. From germline, CDR1 is MGHRA and CDR2 YSYEKL. V was clipped by 5 bases and J by 2 bases; unmatched bases: 4. The CDR3 covers 14 residues. Here the CDR3 DNA reads TGCGCCAGCAGCAAAGGGACAGGTCAAGAGACCCAGTACTTC. It is translated as CASSKGTGQETQYF.

The rearrangement links TRBV2 to TRBJ2-7; 7 bases fit TRBD2. V was pared by 3 bases and J by 5 bases, with 7 bases of the junction left unmatched. The CDR3 totals 14 residues. Looked up from germline, CDR1 is SNHLY and CDR2 is FYNNEI. DNA of the CDR3: TGTGCCAGCAGTGATAAAAAGCGGGATAACGAGCAGTACTTC. This sequence encodes CASSDKKRDNEQYF.

The chain uses TRBV27 and TRBJ2-1; D possibly corresponds to TRBD1 (6 bases). V gave up 6 bases and J gave up 5 bases, with 17 bases separating them. In germline, CDR1 is MNHEY, CDR2 SMNVEV (reference sequence). The CDR3 contains 15 residues. The CDR3 DNA follows: TGTGCCAGCAGCGAATACCAGGGGCGTAACAATGAGCAGTTCTTC. Translating gives CASSEYQGRNNEQFF.

V usage is TRBV4-2 and J usage is TRBJ1-3, with D unresolved. This CDR3 spans 13 amino acids. The V gene lost 2 bases and the J gene lost 2 bases, with 4 bases spanning the gap. CDR1 is LGHNA and CDR2 is YNFKEQ in the germline V gene. CDR3 region: CASSQNTGNTIYF. DNA of the CDR3: TGTGCCAGCAGCCAAAATACTGGAAACACCATATATTTT.

The genes are TRBV5-5 and TRBJ2-1; 7 positions agree with TRBD1. Germline CDR1 and CDR2: SGHKS and YYEKEE (reference sequence). V trimming: 3 bases; J trimming: 6 bases; junction bases outside the gene matches: 15. This CDR3 is built from 17 residues. The CDR3 is CASSSIFRQGVSNEQFF. The CDR3 DNA reads as TGTGCCAGCAGCTCTATCTTTCGACAGGGAGTGAGCAATGAGCAGTTCTTC. Full variable domain (missing parts from reference TRBV5-5 and TRBJ2-1): DAGVTQSPTHLIKTRGQQVTLRCSPISGHKSVSWYQQVLGQGPQFIFQYYEKEERGRGNFPDRFSARQFPNYSSELNVNALLLGDSALYLCASSSIFRQGVSNEQFFGPGTRLTVL.

The chain recombines TRBV6-6 with TRBJ1-1; TRBD1 aligns across 7 bases. Trimming took 2 bases from V and 0 from J; bases not matched to a gene: 6. There are 16 residues in the CDR3. The V gene's germline CDR1 is MNHNY and CDR2 SVGAGI (reference sequence). DNA for the CDR3: TGTGCCAGCAGTTACGGAACCGGGACAGTGAACACTGAAGCTTTCTTT. This sequence encodes CASSYGTGTVNTEAFF.

V gene TRBV5-1 combines with J gene TRBJ2-1, with 12 bases lining up with TRBD2. CDR3 length: 16 amino acids. Trimming removed 4 bases from V and 2 bases from J; junction bases left unmatched: 4. From germline, CDR1 is SGHRS and CDR2 YFSETQ. In DNA, the CDR3 is TGCGCCAGCAGCCCCGGACTAGCGGGGCCCTACAATGAGCAGTTCTTC. Amino acids: CASSPGLAGPYNEQFF.

V gene TRBV5-4 combines with J gene TRBJ1-1; 9 bases are a match to TRBD1. CDR3 length equals 14 residues. CDR1 and CDR2 (germline): SGHNT, YYREEE (reference sequence). V shed 4 bases, J shed 3 bases, and the junction held 4 bases outside the gene matches. CDR3: CASSIQGADTEAFF. CDR3 nucleotide sequence: TGTGCCAGCAGCATACAGGGGGCGGACACTGAAGCTTTCTTT.

This chain uses TRBV30 with TRBJ2-5; TRBD2 aligns across 12 bases. CDR1 and CDR2 (germline): GTSNPN, SVGIG (reference sequence). The CDR3 is 14 residues long. The trim removed 2 bases at V and 5 bases at J, leaving 3 bases unmatched. The CDR3: CAWSLAGGTETQYF. Here the CDR3 DNA reads TGTGCCTGGAGTCTAGCGGGAGGGACTGAGACCCAGTACTTC. Based on the CDR3 plus reference TRBV30 and TRBJ2-5, the full variable domain is SQTIHQWPATLVQPVGSPLSLECTVEGTSNPNLYWYRQAAGRGLQLLFYSVGIGQISSEVPQNLSASRPQDRQFILSSKKLLLSDSGFYLCAWSLAGGTETQYFGPGTRLLVL.

The CDR3 sequence: CAWSVPAGVLNTGELFF. The CDR3, as DNA: TGTGCCTGGAGTGTACCAGCGGGAGTCCTCAACACCGGGGAGCTGTTTTTT. The chain links TRBV30 to TRBJ2-2, with TRBD2 identical over 8 bases. V lost 0 bases, J lost 2 bases, and 8 bases stayed unmatched. The CDR3 spans 17 residues. CDR1 and CDR2 from the germline V gene are GTSNPN and SVGIG (reference sequence).

The rearrangement uses TRBV21-1 and TRBJ2-7; the table's D call TRBD2 went unverified against the DNA. TRBV21-1 is assigned pseudogene status. The length of the CDR3 is 15 residues. The DNA of the CDR3 is TGTGCCAGCAGCAAAGTGCGGGGTAGCTCCTACAAGCAGTACTTC. Translation gives CASSKVRGSSYKQYF.

The gene calls are TRBV5-4 and TRBJ2-5, with D maybe TRBD2 (6 bases). This CDR3 has 13 residues. Germline lookup yields CDR1 SGHNT and CDR2 YYREEE (reference sequence). Trimming cost V 5 bases and J 2 bases, with 10 bases left between them. The CDR3 coding sequence is TGTGCCAGCAGGGCCGGGACTCAAGAGACCCAGTACTTC. It yields the protein CASRAGTQETQYF.

Only a few counts were recorded for this clone. The chain uses TRBV9 and TRBJ2-1, with 11 positions matching TRBD2. The ends lost 2 bases at V and 6 bases at J; junction bases unmatched: 7. This CDR3 has 16 amino acids. From germline, CDR1 is SGDLS and CDR2 YYNGEE. For the CDR3, the DNA is TGTGCCAGCAGCGTGGACGGACTAGCGGGCTCCAATGAGCAGTTCTTC. Translated: CASSVDGLAGSNEQFF.

The gene calls are TRBV6-6 and TRBJ2-1; 10 bases map to TRBD2. The V and J ends lost 4 bases and 6 bases, in that order; junction bases with no gene match: 6. The CDR3 totals 15 residues. Germline V CDR1 and CDR2: MNHNY, SVGAGI (reference sequence). For the CDR3, the DNA is TGTGCCAGCAGTTCTCAGCGGGAGGGCCGCAATGAGCAGTTCTTC. Encoded protein: CASSSQREGRNEQFF.

V gene TRBV29-1 combines with J gene TRBJ2-1; weak D call: TRBD2 (5 bases). Trimming cost V 4 bases and J 8 bases, with 9 bases left between them. This CDR3 is built from 11 residues. Germline V gene data show CDR1 as SQVTM and CDR2 as ANQGSEA. CDR3 coding DNA: TGCAGCGTTGCCCCCGGGGATGAGCAGTTCTTC. Translation gives CSVAPGDEQFF.

CDR3: CASSLVGGQPQHF. As DNA, the CDR3 is TGCGCCAGCAGCTTGGTCGGCGGGCAGCCCCAGCATTTT. The V gene is TRBV5-1, the J gene TRBJ1-5, with unresolved D. V shed 0 bases and J shed 7 bases, with 8 bases lying between them. The CDR3 sequence is 13 residues long. Per the germline V gene, CDR1 is SGHRS and CDR2 is YFSETQ.

This clone came up a few times. The chain links TRBV12-5 to TRBJ1-4; possible D gene TRBD1, 5 bases. The CDR3 runs to 13 residues. Germline V gene data show CDR1 as LGHNT and CDR2 as FRNRAP. Between the trimmed V and J ends, which lost 5 bases and 8 bases, there was a span of 12 bases. CDR3: CASGPDSWEKLFF. The CDR3 region has the DNA TGTGCTAGTGGTCCAGACAGTTGGGAAAAACTGTTTTTT.

A few counts support this clone. V gene TRBV7-2 combines with J gene TRBJ2-2; TRBD1 matches 7 bases. Germline CDR1 SGHTA, CDR2 FQGNSA. CDR3 size: 14 residues. The V and J ends lost 6 bases and 4 bases, in that order; junction bases with no gene match: 5. CDR3 sequence: CASSVGQTTGELFF. The CDR3 DNA reads as TGTGCCAGCAGTGTGGGACAGACCACCGGGGAGCTGTTTTTT. The variable domain in full, completed from reference TRBV7-2 and TRBJ2-2, reads GAGVSQSPSNKVTEKGKDVELRCDPISGHTALYWYRQSLGQGLEFLIYFQGNSAPDKSGLPSDRFSAERTGGSVSTLTIQRTQQEDSAVYLCASSVGQTTGELFFGEGSRLTVL.

The J gene is TRBJ2-2, the V gene TRBV19; possible D gene TRBD2, 5 bases. The CDR3 spans 16 residues. Looked up from germline, CDR1 is LNHDA and CDR2 is SQIVND (reference sequence). Trimming took off 9 bases at V and 1 base at J, with 18 bases between the two ends. CDR3 residues: CASRPFRELNTGELFF. In DNA, the CDR3 is TGTGCCAGCCGACCCTTCCGGGAATTGAACACCGGGGAGCTGTTTTTT.

The rearrangement links TRBV15 to TRBJ2-2; 10 positions match TRBD2. In germline, CDR1 is LNHNV, CDR2 YYDKDF (reference sequence). The CDR3 contains 21 residues. V shed 3 bases, J shed 5 bases, and the junction held 21 bases outside the gene matches. CDR3 amino acids: CATSSAYGGRRASGRTGELFF. The CDR3 bases are TGTGCCACCAGCAGTGCCTACGGGGGGCGTCGGGCTAGCGGGAGAACCGGGGAGCTGTTTTTT. The whole variable domain, filled in from reference TRBV15 and TRBJ2-2, reads DAMVIQNPRYQVTQFGKPVTLSCSQTLNHNVMYWYQQKSSQAPKLLFHYYDKDFNNEADTPDNFQSRRPNTSFCFLDIRSPGLGDTAMYLCATSSAYGGRRASGRTGELFFGEGSRLTVL.

In this sample, this clone turned up once. The chain carries TRBV5-6 and TRBJ2-3; no clear D gene. This CDR3 comprises 18 residues. Trimming cost V 1 base and J 2 bases, with 20 bases left between them. The germline CDR1 and CDR2 sequences are SGHDT and YYEEEE. This CDR3 reads CASSLRRSRFAITDTQYF. In DNA, the CDR3 is TGTGCCAGCAGCTTGCGGCGGTCACGGTTTGCGATCACAGATACGCAGTATTTT.